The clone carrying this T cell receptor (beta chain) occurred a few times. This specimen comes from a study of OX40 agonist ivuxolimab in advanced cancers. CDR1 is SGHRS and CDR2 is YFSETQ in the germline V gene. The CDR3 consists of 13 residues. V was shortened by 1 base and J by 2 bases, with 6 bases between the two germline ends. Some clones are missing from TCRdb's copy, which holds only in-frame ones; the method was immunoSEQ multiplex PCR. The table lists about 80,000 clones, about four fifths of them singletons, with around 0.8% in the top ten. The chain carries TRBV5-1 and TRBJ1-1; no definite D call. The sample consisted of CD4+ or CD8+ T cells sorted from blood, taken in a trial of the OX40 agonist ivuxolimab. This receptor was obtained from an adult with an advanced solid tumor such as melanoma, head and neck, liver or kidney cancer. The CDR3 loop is CASSLWGNTEAFF. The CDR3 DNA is TGCGCCAGCAGCTTGTGGGGAAACACTGAAGCTTTCTTT.